This T cell receptor beta chain was identified in a study of CD8 T cells in Susac syndrome. Study findings and constraints: Regarding the TCR sequencing and HLA analysis, the study admitted that a relatively small number of individuals were involved.

The CDR3 covers 13 residues. Germline V gives CDR1 KGHDR, CDR2 SFDVKD. V was pared by 0 bases and J by 12 bases, with 11 bases between. High-throughput TCR beta sequencing covered peripheral CD8+ and CD4+ T cells. The multiple sclerosis controls were treatment-naive patients, and their relapsing-remitting disease was stable or active. Worth noting for this clonotype: Its antigen is not identified.

cDNA came from roughly 0.5 to 1 ug RNA primed by random hexamers. TCR beta CDR3 was amplified by immunoSEQ covering 54 Vbeta and 13 Jbeta. One entry per CDR3 protein results from TCRdb running MiXCR on the immunoSEQ multiplex PCR reads. Of some 400,000 distinct CDR3 sequences listed, more than 80% are singletons. The receptor was isolated from a human donor with multiple sclerosis. The sequenced sample consisted of CD8+ T cells from PBMCs. V and J are TRBV24-1 and TRBJ2-1, with D hard to call. The CDR3 nucleotides read TGTGCCACCAGTGATTTGCACGGAAAGGGGCAGTTCTTC. It yields the protein CATSDLHGKGQFF.